This T cell receptor beta chain was recovered during a study of regulatory T cells in long-lasting Graves disease (dated by TCRdb to the early 2020s). As for the study more broadly: Patients with newly diagnosed Graves' disease had been on antithyroid drugs for under 3 months. This study used TCR sequencing and RNA sequencing of peripheral blood to compare persistent Graves' disease patients against newly diagnosed Graves' disease patients. The study took place in China and was registered as a clinical trial. A total of roughly 35 samples were covered by TCR sequencing, comprising approximately 13 persistent and around 20 newly diagnosed Graves' disease patients.

Libraries were built with multiplex PCR. Sequencing instrument: Illumina HiSeq 4000. TCR beta libraries were built with iRepertoire HTBI primers and Arm-PCR amplification of CDR3 regions. Before sequencing, the PCR products went through gel purification. The published analysis was carried out like this. Across samples, roughly 60 TRBV and 13 to 15 TRBJ segments were identified and used for gene usage analysis of CDR3 amino acid clonotypes. Filtered high-quality paired reads were merged into contigs using COPE and FqMerger. BLAST was used to align contigs to the IMGT TRBV, TRBD and TRBJ reference genes, and CDR3 was defined following IMGT. Any clonotype with a frequency above 0.1% was counted as a highly expanded clone. Repertoire diversity was measured by Shannon entropy, and V-J evenness by the Gini coefficient. Public clonotypes were defined as clonotypes shared by more than one individual. TCRdb reran the public reads through fastp at Q25 and MiXCR, keeping productive beta chains. Each CDR3 protein appears once, grouped with its most common genes and DNA. Clone size and V and J calls follow TCRdb, not the original study. In this sample the table shows about 520,000 distinct CDR3 sequences, around 12% of which occur a single time. The top ten constitute about 8.9% of the sample.

Many counts were recorded for this clonotype. Its binding antigen is unknown. One base away there is no much larger clone; base qualities are not given. The meaning of the sample's time point label: newly diagnosed GD, antithyroid drugs for less than 3 months. RNA was extracted from PBMCs in TRIzol for both TCR sequencing and RNA sequencing. Graves' disease was diagnosed according to American Thyroid Association guidelines. Recruitment of patients was carried out at an endocrinology department in Xi'an, China. Each patient gave around 9 milliliters of peripheral blood, collected in an EDTA anticoagulant tube. Ficoll Paque Plus density gradient separation was used to isolate PBMCs, and no further T cell sorting was performed. An Agilent 2100 Bioanalyzer and agarose gel were used to check RNA quality, and a NanoDrop 2000 was used to measure RNA concentration. Findings and caveats that apply to the study as a whole: Persistent Graves' disease patients showed lower TCR Shannon entropy and fewer highly expanded clones than newly diagnosed patients, suggesting clonal expansion. Only the TCR beta chain was sequenced and analyzed. The authors noted that the small sample size was a limitation that may lower accuracy. TRBV28, TRBJ1-2 and TRBJ2-5 were preferentially used in persistent disease, while TRBV20-1 and TRBJ2-1 were favored in newly diagnosed disease. A larger number of public clonotypes was shared among persistent patients (around 2,500) than among newly diagnosed patients (about 990). Because the primary lesion, thyroid tissue, could not be accessed, the study looked at peripheral blood alone.

CDR1 is given as MDHEN and CDR2 as SYDVKM, both from the germline V gene. From its cysteine to its phenylalanine, the CDR3 spans 18 amino acids. Only the CDR3 part of the read is kept: 54 bases, read in frame from the first base. The V end gives up 4 bases and the J end 7 bases, leaving 13 bases in the junction not matched to a gene. The same specimen was also included in a second study, on T cells in Graves' hyperthyroidism and ophthalmopathy. As the second publication notes: Stable Graves' hyperthyroidism was defined as no progression to ophthalmopathy during 18 months of follow-up. Hyperthyroidism patients were newly diagnosed, had a disease duration of under 2 months, and were aged 18 to 65 years. Any patient with an uncontrolled infection, another autoimmune disease, pregnancy or lactation was excluded. Diagnoses relied on clinical symptoms, serum thyroxine and TRAb, thyroid ultrasound and orbital computed tomography. The first round of RT-PCR for the TCR CDR3 was performed with the HTBI primer set and the Qiagen OneStep RT-PCR kit. Most expanded thyroid clonotypes (frequency above 0.001) were also detected in blood, a finding suggesting that blood repertoires may reflect thyroid immune responses. Ophthalmopathy was separated from stable hyperthyroidism by a 13 V-J signature model, with 85% to 90% sensitivity and about 81% specificity obtained in cross-validation and 80%/75% obtained in testing. During validation, the model predicted progression to ophthalmopathy a median of approximately 6 months ahead of onset, with just under 71% sensitivity and under 85% specificity. TCR V-J signatures able to tell the groups apart were searched for in a discovery cohort of 90 to 100 patients, of whom more than 40 had Graves' ophthalmopathy and roughly 57 had stable Graves' hyperthyroidism. Prospective prediction of ophthalmopathy was tested in an independent validation cohort of 18 to 20 hyperthyroidism patients and 17 patients who later progressed to ophthalmopathy. The 100 or so discovery patients were randomly split 7:3 into training and test sets. In six Graves' hyperthyroidism patients, the study also compared T-cell repertoires from thyroid tissue with T-cell repertoires from blood. After blood sampling, hyperthyroidism patients were treated with methimazole at a starting dose of 30 mg daily, and ophthalmopathy patients were treated with high-dose intravenous methylprednisolone. Libraries were constructed in a second round of multiplex PCR, after which size selection and purification were performed. Paired-end sequencing of the libraries was performed with 100 bp reads on an Illumina HiSeq2000. SOAPnuke was used to process the raw data, with reads discarded if the reads contained adapters or uncalled bases, had a mean Phred below 15, or lacked an exact constant-primer or identifier match. COPE v1.2.5 was used to merge the high-quality paired reads, and each unique nucleotide sequence was defined as a clonotype. MiTCR v1.1 was used to align clonotypes to the IMGT TRBV, TRBD and TRBJ reference segments. The analysis included only V-J combinations with a frequency above 0.0001, which together covered 99% to 99.2% of the repertoires. A TCS score was defined as the ratio between F50 (clonal expansion) and ExV (chaos), using BLOSUM62-based TCRdist between CDR3 peptides within each V-J. Welch's t-statistics and random forest reduced roughly 540 V-J features to about 13, which were used in a naive Bayes classifier (R e1071). No statistical method was used to set the sample size in advance, and investigators knew the group allocation. The paper reports TCR Vbeta CDR3 sequencing of roughly 140 peripheral blood samples: approximately 41 ophthalmopathy, roughly 74 hyperthyroidism and approximately 17 progressor patients.

The starting material was peripheral blood mononuclear cells (PBMCs), obtained at new diagnosis, from a patient treated with antithyroid drugs. The sequence links TRBV28 to TRBJ1-6; 10 middle bases align to TRBD1. The receptor comes from a woman in her twenties or thirties with Graves disease. Donor details come from another sample of the same person, matched by shared clones. The CDR3 region: CASSSLISRTGGNSPLHF. In nucleotides, the sequence is TGTGCCAGCAGTTCTCTGATCTCACGGACAGGGGGAAATTCACCCCTCCACTTT. Where the CDR3 stops, the reference TRBV28 and TRBJ1-6 genes take over; the full variable domain is DVKVTQSSRYLVKRTGEKVFLECVQDMDHENMFWYRQDPGLGLRLIYFSYDVKMKEKGDIPEGYSVSREKKERFSLILESASTNQTSMYLCASSSLISRTGGNSPLHFGNGTRLTVT.